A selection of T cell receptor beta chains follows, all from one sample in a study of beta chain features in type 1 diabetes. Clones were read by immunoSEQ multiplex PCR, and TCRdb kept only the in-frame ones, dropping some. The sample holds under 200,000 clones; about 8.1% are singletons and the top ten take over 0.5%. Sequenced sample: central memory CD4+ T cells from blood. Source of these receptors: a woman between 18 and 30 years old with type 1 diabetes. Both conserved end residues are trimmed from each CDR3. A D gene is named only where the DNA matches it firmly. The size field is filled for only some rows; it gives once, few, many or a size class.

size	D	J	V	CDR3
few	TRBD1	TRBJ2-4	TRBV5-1	ASSLDRDKNIQY
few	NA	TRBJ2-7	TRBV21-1	ASSSHGPGLASYEQY
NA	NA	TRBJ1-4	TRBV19	ASRHQYNEKLF
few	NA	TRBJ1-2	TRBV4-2	ASSPGLGNLDGYT
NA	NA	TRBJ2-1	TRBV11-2	ASSLGPGTLNEQF
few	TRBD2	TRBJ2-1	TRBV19	ASARTSGSSYNEQF
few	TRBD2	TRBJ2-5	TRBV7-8	ASGPNSGSGQETQY
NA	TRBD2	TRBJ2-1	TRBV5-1	ASSPGGGNEQF
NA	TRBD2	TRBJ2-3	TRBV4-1	ASSGRLAGVSMSTDTQY
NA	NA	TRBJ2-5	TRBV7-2	ASSSASVIETQY
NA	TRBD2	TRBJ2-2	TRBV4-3	ASSQDGLGNTGELF
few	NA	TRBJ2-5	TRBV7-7	ASSLAEVGETQY
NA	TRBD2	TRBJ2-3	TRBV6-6	ASSQLAGGGYTQY
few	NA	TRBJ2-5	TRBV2	ASTHRGGQETQY
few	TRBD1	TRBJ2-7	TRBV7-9	ASSTGTGDYEQY
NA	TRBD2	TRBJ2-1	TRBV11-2	ASSLEGLAPYEQF
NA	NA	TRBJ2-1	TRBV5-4	ASSLGGQAGAEQF
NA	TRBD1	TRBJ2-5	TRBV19	ASSAYRGRETQY
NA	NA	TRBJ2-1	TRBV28	ASSRPTSFREQF
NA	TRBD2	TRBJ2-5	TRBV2	ASLAEETQY
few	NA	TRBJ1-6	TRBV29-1	SVRGDGVGSPLH
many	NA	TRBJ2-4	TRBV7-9	ASSFDKDIQY
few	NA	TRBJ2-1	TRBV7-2	ASIPRGFTEQF
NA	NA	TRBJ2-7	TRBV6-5	ASSYGQTTYEQY
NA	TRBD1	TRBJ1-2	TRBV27	ASAPGTGNIGGYT
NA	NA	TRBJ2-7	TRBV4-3	ASSPEQGRYRY
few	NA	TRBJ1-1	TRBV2	ASHRAGDTEAF
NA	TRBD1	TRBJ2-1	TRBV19	ASTDRVNEQF
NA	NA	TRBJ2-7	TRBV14	ASSPALHAYEQY
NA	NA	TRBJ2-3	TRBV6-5	ASSYAAVSTDTQY
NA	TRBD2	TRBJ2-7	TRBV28	ASYDPSGSSYEQY
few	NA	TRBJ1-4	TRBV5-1	ASSLVARAGSTNEKLF
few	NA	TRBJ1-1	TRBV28	ASQPGHMRTEAF
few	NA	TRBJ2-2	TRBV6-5	ASSYWRSNTGELF
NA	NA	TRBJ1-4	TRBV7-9	ASSLRATNEKLF
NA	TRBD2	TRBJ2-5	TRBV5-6	ASSFGRGYQETQY
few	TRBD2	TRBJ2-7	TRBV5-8	ASSQTSGIHEQY
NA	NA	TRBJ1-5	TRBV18	ASSPRQASNSNQPQH
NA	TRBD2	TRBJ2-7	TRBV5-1	ASSLEIAGSYEQY
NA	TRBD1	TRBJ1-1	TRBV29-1	SGGQLNTEAF